The clone carrying this T cell receptor (beta chain) was detected once. Germline values: CDR1 LGHNT, CDR2 FRNRAP. The length of the CDR3 is 15 residues. V lost 6 bases to trimming and J lost 1 base, with 15 bases between them. The source of the sample is a study of blood T cell repertoires in COVID-19. The wider study: The samples span acute and convalescent COVID-19 from the United States, Italy and Spain. T cells, B-cell-depleted T cells, or PBMCs supplied cDNA or gDNA.

In the source study's methods: Quantification of nucleated cells was approximated via reference gene primer amplification. Profiling relied on immunoSEQ multiplex PCR, and the TCRdb table lists in-frame clones only, not all of them. The DNA was the basis for D and trimming; V, J and clone size are from that table. The repertoire includes 65,000 to 90,000 clones, about 83% of them detected once, and 25% to 30% sits in the top ten. Sequencing was performed on peripheral blood. V gene TRBV12-5 combines with J gene TRBJ1-1, with D perhaps matching TRBD1 (5 bases). The clonotype originates from a woman of 80 years or more with acute or convalescent COVID-19. The CDR3 sequence is CASGYLGGANTEAFF. The DNA of the CDR3 is TGTGCTAGTGGCTACCTGGGTGGGGCGAACACTGAAGCTTTCTTT.